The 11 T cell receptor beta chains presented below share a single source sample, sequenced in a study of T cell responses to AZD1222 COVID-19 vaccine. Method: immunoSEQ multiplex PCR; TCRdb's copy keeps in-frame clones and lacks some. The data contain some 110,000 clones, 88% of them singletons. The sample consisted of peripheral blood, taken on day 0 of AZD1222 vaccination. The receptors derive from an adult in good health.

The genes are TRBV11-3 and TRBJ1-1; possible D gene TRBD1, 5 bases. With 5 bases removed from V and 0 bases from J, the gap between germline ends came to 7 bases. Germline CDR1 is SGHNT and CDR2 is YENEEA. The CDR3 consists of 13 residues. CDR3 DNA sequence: TGTGCCAGCAGCCGGGGGATGAACACTGAAGCTTTCTTT. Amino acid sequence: CASSRGMNTEAFF.

In nucleotides, the CDR3 is TGTGCCAGCAGTTCGCCGCAAGCTAGCACAGATACGCAGTATTTT. Its translation is CASSSPQASTDTQYF. V and J are TRBV28 and TRBJ2-3; D is ambiguous. CDR1 and CDR2 from the germline V gene are MDHEN and SYDVKM. The V end was cut by 4 bases, the J end by 0 bases, with 11 bases between. The CDR3 extends over 15 amino acids. The variable domain in full, completed from reference TRBV28 and TRBJ2-3, reads DVKVTQSSRYLVKRTGEKVFLECVQDMDHENMFWYRQDPGLGLRLIYFSYDVKMKEKGDIPEGYSVSREKKERFSLILESASTNQTSMYLCASSSPQASTDTQYFGPGTRLTVL.

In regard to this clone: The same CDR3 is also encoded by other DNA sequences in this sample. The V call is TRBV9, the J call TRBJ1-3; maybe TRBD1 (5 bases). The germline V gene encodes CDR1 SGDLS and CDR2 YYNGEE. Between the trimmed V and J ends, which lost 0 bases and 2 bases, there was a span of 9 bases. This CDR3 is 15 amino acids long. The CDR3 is CASSVGRGTGNTIYF. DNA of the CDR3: TGTGCCAGCAGCGTAGGGCGGGGGACTGGAAACACCATATATTTT.

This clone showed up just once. The CDR3 sequence: CASSTTGESSPLHF. The DNA of the CDR3 is TGTGCCAGTAGTACTACAGGGGAAAGCTCACCCCTCCACTTT. J is TRBJ1-6 and V is TRBV19, with 7 bases aligning to TRBD1. CDR1 and CDR2 (germline): LNHDA, SQIVND (reference sequence). CDR3 length equals 14 residues. Trimming cost V 4 bases and J 10 bases; bases outside gene matches: 7.

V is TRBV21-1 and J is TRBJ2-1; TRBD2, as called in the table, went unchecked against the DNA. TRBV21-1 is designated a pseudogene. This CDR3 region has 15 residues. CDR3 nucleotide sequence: TGTGCCAGCAGCAAAGCCGGACTAGGGGGGGATGAGCAGTTCTTC. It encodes CASSKAGLGGDEQFF.

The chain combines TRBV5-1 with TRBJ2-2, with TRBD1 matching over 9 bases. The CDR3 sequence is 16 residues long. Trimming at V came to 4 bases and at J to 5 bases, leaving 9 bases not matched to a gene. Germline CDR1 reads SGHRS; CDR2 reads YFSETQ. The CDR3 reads CASSPSGTGKTGELFF. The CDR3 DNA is TGCGCCAGCAGCCCTTCCGGGACAGGGAAAACCGGGGAGCTGTTTTTT.

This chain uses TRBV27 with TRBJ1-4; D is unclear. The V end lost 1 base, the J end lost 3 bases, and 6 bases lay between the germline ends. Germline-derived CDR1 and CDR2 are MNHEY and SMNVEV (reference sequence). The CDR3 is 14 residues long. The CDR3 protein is CASSLWGSNEKLFF. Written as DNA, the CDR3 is TGTGCCAGCAGTTTATGGGGTTCTAATGAAAAACTGTTTTTT.

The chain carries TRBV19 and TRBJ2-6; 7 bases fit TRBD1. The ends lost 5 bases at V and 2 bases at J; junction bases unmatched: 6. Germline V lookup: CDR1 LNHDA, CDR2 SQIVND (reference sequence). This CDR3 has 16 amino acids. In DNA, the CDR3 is TGTGCCAGTAGTCCGGGACAGCGGACTGGGGCCAACGTCCTGACTTTC. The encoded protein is CASSPGQRTGANVLTF.

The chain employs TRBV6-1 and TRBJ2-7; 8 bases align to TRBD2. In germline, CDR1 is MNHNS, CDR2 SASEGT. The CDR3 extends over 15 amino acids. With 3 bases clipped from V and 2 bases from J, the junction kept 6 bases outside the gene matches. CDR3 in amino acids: CASSETAGGPYEQYF. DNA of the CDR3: TGTGCCAGCAGTGAGACGGCGGGAGGCCCCTACGAGCAGTACTTC.

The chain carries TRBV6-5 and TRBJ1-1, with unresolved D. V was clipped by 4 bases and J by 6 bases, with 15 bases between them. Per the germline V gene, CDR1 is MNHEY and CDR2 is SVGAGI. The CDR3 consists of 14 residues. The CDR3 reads CASSSAVQGPEAFF. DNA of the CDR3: TGTGCCAGCAGTTCTGCCGTCCAAGGACCTGAAGCTTTCTTT.

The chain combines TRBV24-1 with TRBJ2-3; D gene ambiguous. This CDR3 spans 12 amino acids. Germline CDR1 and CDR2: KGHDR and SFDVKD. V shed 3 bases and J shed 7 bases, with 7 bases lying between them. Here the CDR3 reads CATSDTTNTQYF. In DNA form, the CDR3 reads TGTGCCACCAGTGATACTACGAATACGCAGTATTTT.